The text below deals with one T cell receptor (beta chain). Its cognate antigen is unknown. A much bigger clone sits one base away, suggesting this may be a read error. This sample is part of a study of spatial heterogeneity in lung cancer. CDR1 is SGHAT and CDR2 is FQDESV in the germline V gene (reference sequence). This CDR3 comprises 15 residues. Every molecule of TCR cDNA had its own unique molecular identifier. TCRdb reanalysed the 5' RACE reads using MiXCR and keeps one entry per CDR3 protein. The data show 10,000 or so distinct CDR3 sequences, approximately 8% seen once. General study points: Counts of expanded intratumoral alpha and beta TCRs tracked tumor mutation counts. The recorded estimate of tumor T cell coverage is 6% to 9% for alpha chains and about 14% for beta chains.

Stated time point: sample taken at primary tumor resection. Sequencing was performed on whole RNA extracted from tumor and nontumor lung tissue, or from frozen PBMC, and the material was left unsorted. This sequence originates from a male donor with early-stage non-small cell lung cancer. The sequenced sample was lung tumor tissue, obtained at surgery. V and J are TRBV11-1 and TRBJ2-5, with D perhaps matching TRBD1 (6 bases). CDR3 in amino acids: CVSSRGAGAQETQYF. The CDR3 DNA follows: TGTGTCAGCAGCCGAGGAGCAGGGGCCCAAGAGACCCAGTACTTC.